This TCR beta chain was observed in a study of cytomegalovirus exposure and HLA in healthy donors. Findings and limits, study-wide: TCR sequences were mostly rare, though some public TCRs occurred in many donors. In vitro confirmation showed three CMV-associated chains to be CMV antigen specific.

The assay was immunoSEQ multiplex PCR, and TCRdb's table has in-frame clones only and misses some. The data contain 150,000 to 200,000 clones, roughly nine tenths of them singletons. The CDR3 is 17 amino acids. The germline gives CDR1 SGHAT, CDR2 FQNNGV. Germline trimming cut 3 bases from V and 5 bases from J; bases unmatched to any gene: 14. Details on this clone: Its matching antigen is unknown.

The receptor was isolated from a man aged 18 to 30 in good health and CMV-seropositive. The sample comprised PBMCs. The genes are TRBV11-2 and TRBJ2-3; the match to TRBD1 covers 7 bases. CDR3 loop: CASSFPPRTGWGDTQYF. DNA of the CDR3: TGTGCCAGCAGCTTCCCTCCAAGGACAGGATGGGGAGATACGCAGTATTTT.